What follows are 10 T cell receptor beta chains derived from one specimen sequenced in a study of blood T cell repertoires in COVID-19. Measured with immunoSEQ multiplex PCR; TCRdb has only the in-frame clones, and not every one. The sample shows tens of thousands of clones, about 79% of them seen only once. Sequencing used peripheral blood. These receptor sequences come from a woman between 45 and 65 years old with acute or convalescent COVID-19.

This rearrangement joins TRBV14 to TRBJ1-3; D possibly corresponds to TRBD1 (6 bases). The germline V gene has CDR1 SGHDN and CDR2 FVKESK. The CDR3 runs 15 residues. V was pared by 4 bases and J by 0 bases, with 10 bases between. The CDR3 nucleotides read TGTGCCAGCAGCCCGACAGGCTACTCTGGAAACACCATATATTTT. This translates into CASSPTGYSGNTIYF.

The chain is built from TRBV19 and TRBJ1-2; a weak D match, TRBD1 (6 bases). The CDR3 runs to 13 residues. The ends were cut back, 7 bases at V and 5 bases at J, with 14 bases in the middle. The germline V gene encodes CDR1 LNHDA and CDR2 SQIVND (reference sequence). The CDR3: CASTTGNLYGYTF. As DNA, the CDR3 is TGTGCCAGTACTACAGGGAACCTGTATGGCTACACCTTC.

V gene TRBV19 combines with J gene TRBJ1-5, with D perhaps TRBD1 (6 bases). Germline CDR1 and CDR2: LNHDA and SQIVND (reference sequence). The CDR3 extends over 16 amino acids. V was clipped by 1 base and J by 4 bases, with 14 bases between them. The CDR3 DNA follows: TGTGCCAGTAGTATAGGAGGCAGGGGAAGGAATCAGCCCCAGCATTTT. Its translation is CASSIGGRGRNQPQHF.

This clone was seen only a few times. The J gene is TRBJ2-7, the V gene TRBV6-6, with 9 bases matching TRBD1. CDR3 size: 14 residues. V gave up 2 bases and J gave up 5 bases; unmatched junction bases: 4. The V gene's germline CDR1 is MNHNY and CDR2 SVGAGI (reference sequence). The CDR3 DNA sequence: TGTGCCAGCAGTTACCGCGGACAGGGGAACGAGCAGTACTTC. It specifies CASSYRGQGNEQYF.

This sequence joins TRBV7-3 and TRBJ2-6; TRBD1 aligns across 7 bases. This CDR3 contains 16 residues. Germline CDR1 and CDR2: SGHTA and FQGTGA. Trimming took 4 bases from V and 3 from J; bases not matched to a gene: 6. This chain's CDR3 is CASSSLQGNGANVLTF. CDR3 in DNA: TGTGCCAGCAGCTCCCTACAGGGGAATGGGGCCAACGTCCTGACTTTC.

CDR3 residues: CATSTRGPGANVLTF. In DNA form, the CDR3 reads TGTGCCACCAGCACCAGGGGTCCTGGGGCCAACGTCCTGACTTTC. This chain links TRBV15 with TRBJ2-6; maybe TRBD1 (6 bases). CDR3 size: 15 residues. Looked up from germline, CDR1 is LNHNV and CDR2 is YYDKDF (reference sequence). V lost 4 bases and J lost 2, with 9 bases in between.

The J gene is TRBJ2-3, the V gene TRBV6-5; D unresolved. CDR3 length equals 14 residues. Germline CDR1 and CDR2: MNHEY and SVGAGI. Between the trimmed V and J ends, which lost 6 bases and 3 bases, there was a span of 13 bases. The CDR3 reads CASRIALGTDTQYF. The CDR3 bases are TGTGCCAGCAGAATAGCATTGGGTACAGATACGCAGTATTTT.

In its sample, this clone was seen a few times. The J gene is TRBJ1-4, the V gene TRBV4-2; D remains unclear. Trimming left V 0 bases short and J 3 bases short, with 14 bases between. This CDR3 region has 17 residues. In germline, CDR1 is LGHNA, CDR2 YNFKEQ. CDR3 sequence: CASSQDWIDGANEKLFF. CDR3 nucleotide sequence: TGTGCCAGCAGCCAAGATTGGATAGACGGGGCTAATGAAAAACTGTTTTTT.

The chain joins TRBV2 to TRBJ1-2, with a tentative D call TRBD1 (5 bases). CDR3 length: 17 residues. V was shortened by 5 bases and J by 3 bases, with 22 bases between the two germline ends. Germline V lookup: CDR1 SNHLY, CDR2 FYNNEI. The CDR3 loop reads CASSHNPLSGEHYGYTF. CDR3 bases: TGTGCCAGCAGTCACAACCCCCTTTCGGGGGAGCACTATGGCTACACCTTC.

CDR3 sequence (DNA): TGTGCCAGCAAGAGAAGCAATCAGCCCCAGCATTTT. It specifies CASKRSNQPQHF. The V call is TRBV6-1, the J call TRBJ1-5; D is ambiguous. The germline CDR1 and CDR2 sequences are MNHNS and SASEGT. Trimming took 7 bases from V and 1 from J, leaving 5 bases between them. This CDR3 is built from 12 residues.